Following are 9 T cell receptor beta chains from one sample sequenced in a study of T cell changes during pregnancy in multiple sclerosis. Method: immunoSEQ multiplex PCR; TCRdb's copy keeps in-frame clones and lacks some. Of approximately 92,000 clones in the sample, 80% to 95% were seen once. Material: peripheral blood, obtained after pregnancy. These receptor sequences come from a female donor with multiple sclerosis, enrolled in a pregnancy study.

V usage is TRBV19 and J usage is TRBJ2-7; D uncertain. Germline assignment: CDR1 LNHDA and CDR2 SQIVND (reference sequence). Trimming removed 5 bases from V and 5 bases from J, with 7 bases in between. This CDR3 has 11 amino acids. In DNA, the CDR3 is TGTGCCAGTAGTTCTTCGGACGAGCAGTACTTC. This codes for CASSSSDEQYF.

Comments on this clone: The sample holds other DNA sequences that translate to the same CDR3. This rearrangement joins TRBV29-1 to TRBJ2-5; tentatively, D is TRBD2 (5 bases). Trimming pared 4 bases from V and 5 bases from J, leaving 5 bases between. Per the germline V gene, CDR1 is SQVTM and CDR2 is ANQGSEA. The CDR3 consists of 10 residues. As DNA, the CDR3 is TGCAGCGTTGGAGGGGAGACCCAGTACTTC. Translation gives CSVGGETQYF.

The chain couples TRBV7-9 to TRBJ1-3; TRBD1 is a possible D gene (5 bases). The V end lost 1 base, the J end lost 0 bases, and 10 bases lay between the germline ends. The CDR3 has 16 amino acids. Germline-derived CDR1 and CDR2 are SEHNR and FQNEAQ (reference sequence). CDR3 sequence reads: CASSLDTGRSGNTIYF. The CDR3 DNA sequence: TGTGCCAGCAGCTTAGACACAGGACGCTCTGGAAACACCATATATTTT.

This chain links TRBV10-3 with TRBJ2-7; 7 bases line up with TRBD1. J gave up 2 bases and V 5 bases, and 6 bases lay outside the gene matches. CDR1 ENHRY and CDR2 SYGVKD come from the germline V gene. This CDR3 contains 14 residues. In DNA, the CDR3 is TGTGCCATCAGTCCTTCGGGACAGACCTACGAGCAGTACTTC. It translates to CAISPSGQTYEQYF.

This chain's CDR3 is CASSRGIASGNTIYF. The CDR3 region has the DNA TGTGCCAGCAGCCGAGGGATCGCCTCTGGAAACACCATATATTTT. The chain joins TRBV5-5 to TRBJ1-3, with no clear D. From germline, CDR1 is SGHKS and CDR2 YYEKEE (reference sequence). The CDR3 length is 15 residues. V was cut by 4 bases and J by 0 bases, with 11 bases left in between.

In nucleotides, the CDR3 is TGTGCCAGCAGCTTAGAGGGGGAAGGGGGCTATGGCTACACCTTC. This codes for CASSLEGEGGYGYTF. J is TRBJ1-2 and V is TRBV7-8, with a weak D call TRBD1 (6 bases). This CDR3 spans 15 amino acids. V lost 1 base to trimming and J lost 4 bases, with 13 bases between them. The germline V gene has CDR1 SGHVS and CDR2 FQNEAQ.

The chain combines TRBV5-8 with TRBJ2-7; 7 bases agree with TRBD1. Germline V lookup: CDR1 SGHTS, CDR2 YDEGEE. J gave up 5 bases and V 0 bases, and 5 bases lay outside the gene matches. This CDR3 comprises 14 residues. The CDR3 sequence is CASSLGQGSHEQYF. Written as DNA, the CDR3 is TGTGCCAGCAGCTTGGGACAGGGTTCCCACGAGCAGTACTTC.

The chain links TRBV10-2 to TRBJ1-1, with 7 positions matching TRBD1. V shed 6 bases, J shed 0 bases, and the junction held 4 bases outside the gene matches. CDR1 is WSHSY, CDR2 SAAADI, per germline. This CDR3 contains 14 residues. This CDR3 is CASRTTGLNTEAFF. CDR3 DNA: TGCGCCAGCAGGACGACAGGGTTGAACACTGAAGCTTTCTTT.

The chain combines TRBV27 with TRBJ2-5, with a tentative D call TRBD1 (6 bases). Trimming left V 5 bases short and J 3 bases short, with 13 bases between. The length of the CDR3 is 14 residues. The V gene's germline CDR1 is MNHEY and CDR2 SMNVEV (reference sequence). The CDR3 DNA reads TGTGCCAGCAGTGGGTTGGACAGCAAAGAGACCCAGTACTTC. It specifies CASSGLDSKETQYF.